Shown below are 32 T cell receptor beta chains from a single sample sequenced in a study of T cell responses to AZD1222 COVID-19 vaccine. The assay was immunoSEQ multiplex PCR, and TCRdb's table has in-frame clones only and misses some. The sample yields some 110,000 clones, 65% to 85% seen once. The specimen comprised peripheral blood, sampled on day 0 of AZD1222 vaccination. The receptors shown here come from an adult in good health.

This clone was detected a few times. This chain connects TRBV5-8 to TRBJ1-2; D is perhaps TRBD1 (6 bases). The CDR3 has 15 residues. Germline V lookup: CDR1 SGHTS, CDR2 YDEGEE. V dropped 0 bases and J dropped 1 base, with 10 bases sitting between them. This CDR3 reads CASSLGGGGNYGYTF. CDR3 nucleotide sequence: TGTGCCAGCAGCTTGGGAGGGGGAGGTAACTATGGCTACACCTTC. The whole variable domain, filled in from reference TRBV5-8 and TRBJ1-2, reads EAGVTQSPTHLIKTRGQQATLRCSPISGHTSVYWYQQALGLGLQFLLWYDEGEERNRGNFPPRFSGRQFPNYSSELNVNALELEDSALYLCASSLGGGGNYGYTFGSGTRLTVV.

The V call is TRBV4-1, the J call TRBJ1-5; D might be TRBD1 (5 bases). V lost 1 base and J lost 1, with 14 bases in between. Germline CDR1 MGHRA, CDR2 YSYEKL. The CDR3 consists of 17 residues. The CDR3 DNA follows: TGCGCCAGCAGCCAAGTAACGGGACCGTTGAGCAATCAGCCCCAGCATTTT. It encodes CASSQVTGPLSNQPQHF.

V is TRBV27 and J is TRBJ2-7, with TRBD1 matching over 11 bases. Trimming removed 6 bases from V and 3 bases from J; junction bases left unmatched: 1. Per the germline V gene, CDR1 is MNHEY and CDR2 is SMNVEV (reference sequence). The CDR3 loop spans 13 amino acids. DNA of the CDR3: TGTGCCAGCAGGGGGACAGGGGGCTACGAGCAGTACTTC. Amino acids: CASRGTGGYEQYF.

The genes are TRBV18 and TRBJ1-2; tentatively, D is TRBD1 (5 bases). Germline CDR1 is KGHSH and CDR2 is LQKENI. This CDR3 spans 14 amino acids. Trimming stripped 5 bases from V and 6 bases from J, with 16 bases between. CDR3 loop: CASSATGLADGYTF. The CDR3 DNA follows: TGTGCCAGCTCAGCAACGGGGCTTGCGGATGGCTACACCTTC.

This clone was found a few times. This sequence joins TRBV24-1 and TRBJ2-2, with D possibly being TRBD2 (6 bases). Germline V gene sequence: CDR1 KGHDR, CDR2 SFDVKD. V was cut by 9 bases and J by 7 bases, with 11 bases left in between. The CDR3 is 12 residues long. The CDR3 DNA follows: TGTGCCACCGGGGGGTTGAACGGGGAGCTGTTTTTT. Translation: CATGGLNGELFF.

The V gene is TRBV28, the J gene TRBJ2-7; D perhaps matches TRBD1 (6 bases). V gave up 4 bases and J gave up 2 bases, with 15 bases separating them. The CDR3 consists of 15 residues. The germline CDR1 and CDR2 sequences are MDHEN and SYDVKM. The CDR3 region is CASSSTGMGTYEQYF. Here the CDR3 DNA reads TGTGCCAGCAGTTCCACAGGGATGGGGACCTACGAGCAGTACTTC.

The chain combines TRBV6-5 with TRBJ2-3, with 11 nucleotides matching TRBD1. Trimming at V came to 0 bases and at J to 4 bases, leaving 0 bases not matched to a gene. CDR1 is MNHEY and CDR2 is SVGAGI in the germline V gene. The CDR3 loop spans 15 amino acids. CDR3 coding DNA: TGTGCCAGCAGTTACTCGGGACAGGGGGCAGATACGCAGTATTTT. As protein: CASSYSGQGADTQYF.

The genes are TRBV6-5 and TRBJ2-2; no reliable D call. With 6 bases removed from V and 5 bases from J, the gap between germline ends came to 7 bases. This CDR3 region has 12 residues. The V gene's germline CDR1 is MNHEY and CDR2 SVGAGI. The CDR3 loop is CASRRFTGELFF. The DNA of the CDR3 is TGTGCCAGCAGGCGGTTTACCGGGGAGCTGTTTTTT.

Only a few counts were recorded for this clone. V usage is TRBV5-1 and J usage is TRBJ2-5; 8 bases are shared with TRBD1. CDR3 length: 15 residues. Germline-derived CDR1 and CDR2 are SGHRS and YFSETQ. V was pared by 0 bases and J by 3 bases, with 4 bases of the junction left unmatched. The CDR3 loop reads CASSLVYRGEETQYF. CDR3 DNA sequence: TGCGCCAGCAGCTTGGTCTACAGGGGGGAAGAGACCCAGTACTTC.

The J gene is TRBJ1-2, the V gene TRBV5-1, with 10 bases matching TRBD1. The CDR3 is made up of 16 amino acids. V lost 4 bases to trimming and J lost 4 bases; unmatched junction nucleotides: 10. The V gene's germline CDR1 is SGHRS and CDR2 YFSETQ. The CDR3: CASSRDRGSVSYGYTF. In DNA form, the CDR3 reads TGCGCCAGCAGCCGGGACAGGGGTTCCGTAAGCTATGGCTACACCTTC.

This chain uses TRBV27 with TRBJ2-3; TRBD1 or TRBD2 may be the D gene (5 bases each). CDR3 length equals 16 residues. Looked up from germline, CDR1 is MNHEY and CDR2 is SMNVEV (reference sequence). V gave up 2 bases and J gave up 3 bases, with 15 bases separating them. The CDR3 reads CASSLLGVRLTDTQYF. The CDR3, as DNA: TGTGCCAGCAGTTTACTGGGGGTTAGGTTAACAGATACGCAGTATTTT.

The rearrangement uses TRBV2 and TRBJ2-1; no reliable D call. This CDR3 contains 16 residues. Germline V CDR1 and CDR2: SNHLY, FYNNEI. V lost 3 bases and J 0 bases, leaving 12 bases between the germline ends. CDR3 sequence reads: CASSELRSSSYNEQFF. DNA of the CDR3: TGTGCCAGCAGTGAGCTGCGGAGTAGCTCCTACAATGAGCAGTTCTTC.

This chain links TRBV6-5 with TRBJ2-7; possibly TRBD2 for D (7 bases). Germline V gives CDR1 MNHEY, CDR2 SVGAGI. CDR3 length equals 14 residues. V shed 2 bases and J shed 3 bases, with 11 bases lying between them. The CDR3 DNA sequence: TGTGCCAGCAGTTACGAGGGAGGGGGCTACGAGCAGTACTTC. It codes for CASSYEGGGYEQYF.

The chain is built from TRBV7-9 and TRBJ1-1; D gene uncertain. V was clipped by 5 bases and J by 1 base, with 8 bases between them. The CDR3 extends over 13 amino acids. Germline CDR1 reads SEHNR; CDR2 reads FQNEAQ (reference sequence). CDR3 nucleotides: TGTGCCAGCAGCGTCTGGGAGAACACTGAAGCTTTCTTT. This gives the protein CASSVWENTEAFF.

V usage is TRBV24-1 and J usage is TRBJ2-2; TRBD1 agrees at 7 bases. This CDR3 is built from 18 residues. Germline-derived CDR1 and CDR2 are KGHDR and SFDVKD. V shed 2 bases and J 2 bases; nucleotides not matched to a gene: 10. CDR3 DNA: TGTGCCACCAGTGATTGGGGCAGGGGGAAATATAACACCGGGGAGCTGTTTTTT. Protein: CATSDWGRGKYNTGELFF.

V gene TRBV18 combines with J gene TRBJ1-2; tentative D call: TRBD1 (5 bases). Between the trimmed V and J ends, which lost 3 bases and 8 bases, there was a span of 25 bases. The CDR3 contains 17 residues. Germline V lookup: CDR1 KGHSH, CDR2 LQKENI. CDR3 sequence (DNA): TGTGCCAGCTCACCCCCCTCGACAGAAAGGGCGGGCGACGGCTACACCTTC. This sequence encodes CASSPPSTERAGDGYTF.

This chain uses TRBV18 with TRBJ1-6; D is ambiguous. CDR3 length: 13 residues. Per the germline V gene, CDR1 is KGHSH and CDR2 is LQKENI. The V end lost 4 bases, the J end lost 5 bases, and 6 bases lay between the germline ends. In DNA form, the CDR3 reads TGTGCCAGCTCACTGAGCGATAATTCACCCCTCCACTTT. Its protein is CASSLSDNSPLHF.

The chain couples TRBV4-3 to TRBJ2-3, with TRBD2 identical over 8 bases. Losses at the gene ends were 3 bases for V and 1 base for J; bases not matched to a gene: 12. The CDR3 spans 18 residues. Germline CDR1 reads LGHNA; CDR2 reads YSLEER. CDR3 coding DNA: TGCGCCAGCAGCCAGGAATCAAGAGGGACTAGGGGCACAGATACGCAGTATTTT. Translation gives CASSQESRGTRGTDTQYF.

The V and J genes are TRBV4-3 and TRBJ1-3; 11 bases match TRBD1. Germline-derived CDR1 and CDR2 are LGHNA and YSLEER. The ends lost 5 bases at V and 2 bases at J; junction bases unmatched: 2. The CDR3 spans 15 residues. The CDR3 spells CASSGQGAAGNTIYF. CDR3 coding DNA: TGCGCCAGCAGCGGACAGGGGGCGGCTGGAAACACCATATATTTT.

This chain links TRBV24-1 with TRBJ1-2; 9 bases are shared with TRBD1. Germline V gives CDR1 KGHDR, CDR2 SFDVKD. The CDR3 covers 15 residues. V was pared by 3 bases and J by 4 bases, with 5 bases of the junction left unmatched. CDR3 bases: TGTGCCACCAGTGATGCGGGACAGGGTGTCTATGGCTACACCTTC. Its translation: CATSDAGQGVYGYTF.

This chain joins TRBV19 and TRBJ2-4, with D perhaps TRBD1 or TRBD2 (7 bases each). CDR1 is LNHDA and CDR2 is SQIVND in the germline V gene (reference sequence). The CDR3 has 15 amino acids. Trimming cost V 7 bases and J 0 bases, with 13 bases left between them. CDR3 nucleotide sequence: TGTGCCAGTAAACAGGGGAGGGTAGCCAAAAACATTCAGTACTTC. This sequence encodes CASKQGRVAKNIQYF. Based on the CDR3 plus reference TRBV19 and TRBJ2-4, the full variable domain is DGGITQSPKYLFRKEGQNVTLSCEQNLNHDAMYWYRQDPGQGLRLIYYSQIVNDFQKGDIAEGYSVSREKKESFPLTVTSAQKNPTAFYLCASKQGRVAKNIQYFGAGTRLSVL.

The V gene is TRBV10-3, the J gene TRBJ2-1; D is undetermined. The CDR3 covers 13 residues. CDR1 and CDR2 (germline): ENHRY, SYGVKD. The V end was cut by 4 bases, the J end by 4 bases, with 8 bases between. The CDR3 protein is CAISGSVYNEQFF. DNA of the CDR3: TGTGCCATCAGTGGTTCCGTTTACAATGAGCAGTTCTTC.

The chain links TRBV9 to TRBJ2-3; unclear D gene. Germline V gene lookup returns CDR1 SGDLS and CDR2 YYNGEE. Trimming took 0 bases from V and 2 from J, leaving 7 bases between them. The CDR3 totals 14 residues. The CDR3 DNA reads as TGTGCCAGCAGCGTAGCTGCAGCCACAGATACGCAGTATTTT. Its translation is CASSVAAATDTQYF. The full variable domain, in which reference TRBV9 and TRBJ2-3 provide the parts outside the CDR3, is DSGVTQTPKHLITATGQRVTLRCSPRSGDLSVYWYQQSLDQGLQFLIQYYNGEERAKGNILERFSAQQFPDLHSELNLSSLELGDSALYFCASSVAAATDTQYFGPGTRLTVL.

This chain links TRBV5-1 with TRBJ1-2, with D uncertain. The CDR3 totals 15 residues. Germline lookup yields CDR1 SGHRS and CDR2 YFSETQ. Trimming removed 4 bases at V and 4 bases at J, with 17 bases between. The CDR3 DNA sequence: TGCGCCAGCAGCCCGCAGTTGGGAGGGCGCTATGGCTACACCTTC. Its protein is CASSPQLGGRYGYTF.

The rearrangement uses TRBV18 and TRBJ2-7, with D maybe TRBD1 (7 bases). Germline V lookup: CDR1 KGHSH, CDR2 LQKENI. V was cut by 2 bases and J by 4 bases, with 15 bases left in between. The CDR3 totals 15 residues. The CDR3 here is CASSPAAGGGYEQYF. As DNA, the CDR3 is TGTGCCAGCTCACCAGCGGCAGGGGGAGGATACGAGCAGTACTTC. Full variable domain (rest looked up from reference TRBV18 and TRBJ2-7): NAGVMQNPRHLVRRRGQEARLRCSPMKGHSHVYWYRQLPEEGLKFMVYLQKENIIDESGMPKERFSAEFPKEGPSILRIQQVVRGDSAAYFCASSPAAGGGYEQYFGPGTRLTVT.

The V call is TRBV5-1, the J call TRBJ2-5; possibly TRBD1 for D (7 bases). Trimming took 0 bases from V and 1 from J, leaving 10 bases between them. The CDR3 sequence is 15 residues long. Germline values: CDR1 SGHRS, CDR2 YFSETQ. CDR3 amino acids: CASSLGGTAQETQYF. The CDR3 DNA sequence: TGCGCCAGCAGCTTGGGCGGGACAGCCCAAGAGACCCAGTACTTC.

The V call is TRBV3-1 (or the pseudogene TRBV3-2), the J call TRBJ1-5, with D perhaps matching TRBD1 (6 bases). This CDR3 comprises 16 residues. Germline V CDR1 and CDR2: LGHDT, YNNKEL (reference sequence). The ends were cut back, 4 bases at V and 2 bases at J, with 15 bases in the middle. CDR3 sequence reads: CASSPVGARGNQPQHF. The DNA for the CDR3 is TGTGCCAGCAGCCCCGTGGGGGCGCGCGGCAATCAGCCCCAGCATTTT.

The chain combines TRBV28 with TRBJ2-7; TRBD1 aligns across 7 bases. The CDR3 runs to 15 residues. Trimming took 4 bases from V and 0 from J; bases not matched to a gene: 6. In germline, CDR1 is MDHEN, CDR2 SYDVKM. The CDR3 nucleotides read TGTGCCAGCAGTTCCCCTCAGGGGGACTCCTACGAGCAGTACTTC. This translates into CASSSPQGDSYEQYF.

The chain links TRBV24-1 to TRBJ2-7; a possible D gene is TRBD1 (7 bases). CDR1 and CDR2 (germline): KGHDR, SFDVKD. The V and J ends lost 4 bases and 1 base respectively, with 16 bases between them. The CDR3 has 16 amino acids. CDR3 amino acids: CATSDTGEGASYEQYF. CDR3 coding DNA: TGTGCCACCAGTGACACGGGAGAGGGGGCGTCCTACGAGCAGTACTTC.

V and J are TRBV6-5 and TRBJ2-1; no definite D call. This CDR3 has 12 residues. Per the germline V gene, CDR1 is MNHEY and CDR2 is SVGAGI. Deletions cut 5 bases from V and 6 bases from J, with 8 bases between. CDR3 nucleotides: TGTGCCAGCAGTAGTACAGTCAATGAGCAGTTCTTC. It encodes CASSSTVNEQFF.

CDR3 region: CASSKQGNGNTIYF. The CDR3 nucleotides read TGTGCCAGCAGCAAACAGGGGAATGGAAACACCATATATTTT. The chain recombines TRBV7-2 with TRBJ1-3, with 7 bases identical to TRBD1. CDR3 length equals 14 residues. The germline V gene encodes CDR1 SGHTA and CDR2 FQGNSA. The J segment lost 3 bases and the V segment lost 5 bases, leaving 4 bases of the junction unmatched.

The chain uses TRBV5-5 and TRBJ2-7; D perhaps matches TRBD1 (5 bases). The CDR3 covers 14 residues. Trimming pared 3 bases from V and 0 bases from J, leaving 10 bases between. The germline V gene has CDR1 SGHKS and CDR2 YYEKEE (reference sequence). The CDR3: CASSWGQGSYEQYF. CDR3 DNA sequence: TGTGCCAGCAGCTGGGGTCAGGGCTCCTACGAGCAGTACTTC.